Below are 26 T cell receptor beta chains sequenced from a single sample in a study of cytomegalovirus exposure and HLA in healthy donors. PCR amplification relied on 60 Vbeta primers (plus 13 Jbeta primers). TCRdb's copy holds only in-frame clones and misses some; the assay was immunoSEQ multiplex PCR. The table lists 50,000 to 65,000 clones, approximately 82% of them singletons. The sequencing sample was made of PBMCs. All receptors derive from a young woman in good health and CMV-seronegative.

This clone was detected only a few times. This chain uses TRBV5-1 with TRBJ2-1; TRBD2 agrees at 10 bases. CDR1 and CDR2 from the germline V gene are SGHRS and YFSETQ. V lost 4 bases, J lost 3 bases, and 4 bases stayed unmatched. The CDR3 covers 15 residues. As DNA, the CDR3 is TGCGCCAGCAGCGCGGGGACTAGCGTCTACAATGAGCAGTTCTTC. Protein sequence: CASSAGTSVYNEQFF.

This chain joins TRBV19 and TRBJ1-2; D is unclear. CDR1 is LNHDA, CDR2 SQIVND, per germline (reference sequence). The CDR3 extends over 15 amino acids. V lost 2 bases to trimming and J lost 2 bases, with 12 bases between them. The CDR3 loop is CASSIIRFSNYGYTF. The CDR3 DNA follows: TGTGCCAGTAGTATAATCAGGTTTTCAAACTATGGCTACACCTTC.

The CDR3 protein is CASSGTGIDEQYF. As DNA, the CDR3 is TGCGCCAGCAGTGGTACAGGGATTGACGAGCAGTACTTC. This chain joins TRBV10-1 and TRBJ2-7; weak D call: TRBD1 (6 bases). The CDR3 covers 13 residues. V shed 4 bases and J shed 5 bases, with 12 bases lying between them. Per the germline V gene, CDR1 is WNHNN and CDR2 is SYGVQD (reference sequence).

CDR3 protein: CASSGTGGATRQFF. CDR3 bases: TGTGCCAGCAGCGGGACCGGCGGGGCAACGAGGCAGTTCTTC. V is TRBV9 and J is TRBJ2-1, with a possible D match to TRBD2 (6 bases). This CDR3 has 14 amino acids. CDR1 SGDLS and CDR2 YYNGEE come from the germline V gene. Trimming cost V 3 bases and J 12 bases, with 19 bases left between them.

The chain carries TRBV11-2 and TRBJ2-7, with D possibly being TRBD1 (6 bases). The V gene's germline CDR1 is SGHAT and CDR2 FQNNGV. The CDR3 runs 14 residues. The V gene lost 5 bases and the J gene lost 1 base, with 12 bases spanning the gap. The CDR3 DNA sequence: TGTGCCAGCAGCCCCTCGGACAGATCCTACGAGCAGTACTTC. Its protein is CASSPSDRSYEQYF.

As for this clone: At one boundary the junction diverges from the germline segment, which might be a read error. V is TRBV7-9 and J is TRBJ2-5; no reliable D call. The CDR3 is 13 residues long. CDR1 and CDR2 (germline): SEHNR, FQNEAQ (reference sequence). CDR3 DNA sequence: TGTTCCAGCAGCCTGCAACCCCCAGAGGCCCAGTACTTC. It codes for CSSSLQPPEAQYF.

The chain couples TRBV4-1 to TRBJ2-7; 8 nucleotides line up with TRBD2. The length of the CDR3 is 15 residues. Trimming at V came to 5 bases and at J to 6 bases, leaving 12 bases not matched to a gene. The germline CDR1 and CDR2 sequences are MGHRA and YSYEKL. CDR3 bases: TGCGCCAGCAGCAATCCTGGGCGGGGGGCGCCCGAGCAGTACTTC. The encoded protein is CASSNPGRGAPEQYF.

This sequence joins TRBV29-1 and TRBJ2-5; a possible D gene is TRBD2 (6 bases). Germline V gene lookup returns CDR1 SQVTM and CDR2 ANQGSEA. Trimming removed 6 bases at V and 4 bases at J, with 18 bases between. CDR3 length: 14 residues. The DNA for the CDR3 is TGCAGCGTCGCCCAGGGACTTTCGAGAGAGACCCAGTACTTC. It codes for CSVAQGLSRETQYF.

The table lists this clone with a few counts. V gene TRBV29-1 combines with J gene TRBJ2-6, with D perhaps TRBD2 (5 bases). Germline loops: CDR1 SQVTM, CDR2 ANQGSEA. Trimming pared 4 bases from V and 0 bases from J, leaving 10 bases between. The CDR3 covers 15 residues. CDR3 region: CSVAREISGANVLTF. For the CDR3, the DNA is TGCAGCGTTGCCCGGGAAATCTCTGGGGCCAACGTCCTGACTTTC.

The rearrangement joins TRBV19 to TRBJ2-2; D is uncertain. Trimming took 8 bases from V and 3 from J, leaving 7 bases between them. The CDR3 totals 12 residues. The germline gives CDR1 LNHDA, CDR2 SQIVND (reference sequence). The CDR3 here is CASRFYTGELFF. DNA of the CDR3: TGTGCCAGTCGGTTTTACACCGGGGAGCTGTTTTTT.

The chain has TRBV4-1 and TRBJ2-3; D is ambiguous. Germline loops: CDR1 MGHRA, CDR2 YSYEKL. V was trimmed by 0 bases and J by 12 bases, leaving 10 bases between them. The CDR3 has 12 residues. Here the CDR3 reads CASSQEGARQYF. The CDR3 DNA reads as TGCGCCAGCAGCCAAGAAGGAGCGCGACAGTATTTT.

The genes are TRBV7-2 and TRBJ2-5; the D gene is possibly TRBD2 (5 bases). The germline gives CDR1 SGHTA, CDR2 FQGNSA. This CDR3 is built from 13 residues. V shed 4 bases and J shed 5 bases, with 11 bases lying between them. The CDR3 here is CASSSTSMETQYF. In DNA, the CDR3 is TGTGCCAGCAGCTCCACTAGTATGGAGACCCAGTACTTC.

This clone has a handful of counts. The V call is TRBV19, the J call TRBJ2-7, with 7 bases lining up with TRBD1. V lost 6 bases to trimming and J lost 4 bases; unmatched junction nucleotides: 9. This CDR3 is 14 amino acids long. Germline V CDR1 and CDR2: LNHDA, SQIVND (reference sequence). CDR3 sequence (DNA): TGTGCCAGTAGCAGCAGACAGGGTGTTTACGAGCAGTACTTC. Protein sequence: CASSSRQGVYEQYF.

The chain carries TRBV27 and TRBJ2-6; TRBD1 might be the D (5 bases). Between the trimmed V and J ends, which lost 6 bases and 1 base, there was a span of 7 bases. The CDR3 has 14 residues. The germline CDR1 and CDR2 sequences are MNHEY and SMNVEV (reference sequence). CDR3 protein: CASSRVSGANVLTF. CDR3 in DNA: TGTGCCAGCAGCAGGGTATCTGGGGCCAACGTCCTGACTTTC. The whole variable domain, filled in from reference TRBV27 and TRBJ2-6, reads EAQVTQNPRYLITVTGKKLTVTCSQNMNHEYMSWYRQDPGLGLRQIYYSMNVEVTDKGDVPEGYKVSRKEKRNFPLILESPSPNQTSLYFCASSRVSGANVLTFGAGSRLTVL.

The CDR3 region is CASSPAAGRGGELFF. In DNA form, the CDR3 reads TGTGCCAGCAGCCCAGCAGCGGGGCGAGGCGGGGAGCTGTTTTTT. The J gene is TRBJ2-2, the V gene TRBV9; 7 nucleotides match TRBD2. The CDR3 consists of 15 residues. Trimming took 4 bases from V and 7 from J; bases not matched to a gene: 10. The germline gives CDR1 SGDLS, CDR2 YYNGEE. The full variable domain, completed using reference TRBV9 and TRBJ2-2, is DSGVTQTPKHLITATGQRVTLRCSPRSGDLSVYWYQQSLDQGLQFLIQYYNGEERAKGNILERFSAQQFPDLHSELNLSSLELGDSALYFCASSPAAGRGGELFFGEGSRLTVL.

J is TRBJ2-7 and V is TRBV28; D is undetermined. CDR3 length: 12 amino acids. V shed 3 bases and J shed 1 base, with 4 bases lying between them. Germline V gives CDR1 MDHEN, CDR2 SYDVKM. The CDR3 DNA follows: TGTGCCAGCAGTTTTTCGTCCTACGAGCAGTACTTC. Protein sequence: CASSFSSYEQYF.

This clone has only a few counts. The CDR3 sequence is CASSSGGVTSTDTQYF. CDR3 nucleotide sequence: TGTGCCAGCAGCTCCGGCGGGGTAACTAGCACAGATACGCAGTATTTT. The chain employs TRBV11-3 and TRBJ2-3; weak D call: TRBD2 (6 bases). CDR1 and CDR2 (germline): SGHNT, YENEEA. Trimming removed 4 bases from V and 0 bases from J, with 14 bases in between. The CDR3 runs 16 residues. The whole variable domain, remainder taken from reference TRBV11-3 and TRBJ2-3, is EAGVVQSPRYKIIEKKQPVAFWCNPISGHNTLYWYLQNLGQGPELLIRYENEEAVDDSQLPKDRFSAERLKGVDSTLKIQPAELGDSAVYLCASSSGGVTSTDTQYFGPGTRLTVL.

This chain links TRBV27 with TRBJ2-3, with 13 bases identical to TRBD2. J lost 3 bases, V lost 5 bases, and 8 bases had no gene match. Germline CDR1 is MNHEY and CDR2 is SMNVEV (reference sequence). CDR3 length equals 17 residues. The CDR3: CASSTRTSGSVTDTQYF. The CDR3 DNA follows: TGTGCCAGCAGTACAAGGACTAGCGGGAGTGTGACAGATACGCAGTATTTT.

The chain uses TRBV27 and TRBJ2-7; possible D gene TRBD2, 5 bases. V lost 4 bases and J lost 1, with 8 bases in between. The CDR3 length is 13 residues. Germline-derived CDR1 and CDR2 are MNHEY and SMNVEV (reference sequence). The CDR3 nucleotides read TGTGCCAGCAGTTCCGGGAATTCCTACGAGCAGTACTTC. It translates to CASSSGNSYEQYF.

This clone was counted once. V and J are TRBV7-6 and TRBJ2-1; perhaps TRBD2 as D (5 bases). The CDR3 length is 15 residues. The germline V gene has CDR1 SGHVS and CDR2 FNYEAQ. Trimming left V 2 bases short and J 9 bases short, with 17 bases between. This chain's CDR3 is CASSLRVQRSGEQFF. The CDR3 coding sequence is TGTGCCAGCAGCTTACGGGTCCAGCGGTCGGGTGAGCAGTTCTTC.

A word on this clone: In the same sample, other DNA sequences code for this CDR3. CDR3 nucleotide sequence: TGCAGCGTCGGGGTGTCTGGGGCCAACGTCCTGACTTTC. Protein sequence: CSVGVSGANVLTF. The chain employs TRBV29-1 and TRBJ2-6; a weak D match, TRBD2 (5 bases). The V gene's germline CDR1 is SQVTM and CDR2 ANQGSEA. The CDR3 contains 13 residues. The V end was cut by 6 bases, the J end by 1 base, with 7 bases between.

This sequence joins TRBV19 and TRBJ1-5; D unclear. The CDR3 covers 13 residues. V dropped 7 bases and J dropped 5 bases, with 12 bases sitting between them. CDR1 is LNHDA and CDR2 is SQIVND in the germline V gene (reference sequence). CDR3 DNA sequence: TGTGCCAGTACATACACCTTTGATCAGCCCCAGCATTTT. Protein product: CASTYTFDQPQHF.

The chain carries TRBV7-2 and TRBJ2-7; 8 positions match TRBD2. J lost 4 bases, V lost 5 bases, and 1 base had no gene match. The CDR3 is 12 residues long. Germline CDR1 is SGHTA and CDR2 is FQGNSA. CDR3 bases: TGTGCCAGCAGCCCGGGGGGGTACGAGCAGTACTTC. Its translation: CASSPGGYEQYF.

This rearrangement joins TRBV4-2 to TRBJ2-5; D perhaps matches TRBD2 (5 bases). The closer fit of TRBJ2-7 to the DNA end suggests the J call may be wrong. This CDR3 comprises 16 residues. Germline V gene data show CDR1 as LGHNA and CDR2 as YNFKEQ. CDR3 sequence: CASSQLLAPERYEQYF. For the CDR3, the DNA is TGTGCCAGCAGCCAACTGCTAGCCCCAGAAAGGTACGAGCAGTACTTC.

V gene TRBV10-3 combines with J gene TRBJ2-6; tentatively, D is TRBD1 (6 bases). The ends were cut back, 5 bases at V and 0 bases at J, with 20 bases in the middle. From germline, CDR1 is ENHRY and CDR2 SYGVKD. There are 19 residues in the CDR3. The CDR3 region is CAISYRVQQGPSGANVLTF. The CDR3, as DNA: TGTGCCATCAGTTATCGAGTCCAACAGGGTCCCTCTGGGGCCAACGTCCTGACTTTC.

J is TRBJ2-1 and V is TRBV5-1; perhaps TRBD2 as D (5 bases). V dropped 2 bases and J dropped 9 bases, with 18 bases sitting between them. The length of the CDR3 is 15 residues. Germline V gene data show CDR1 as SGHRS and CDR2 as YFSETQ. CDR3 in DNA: TGCGCCAGCAGCTTTAACGAGCGGATCGGCAGTGAGCAGTTCTTC. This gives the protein CASSFNERIGSEQFF.